The T cell receptor (beta chain) under discussion was sequenced for a study of T cell changes during pregnancy in multiple sclerosis. TCRdb's table, derived via immunoSEQ multiplex PCR, lists solely in-frame clones and lacks some. Here the sample spans some 31,000 clones, over 85% being singletons. This clonotype originated in a female donor in good health, enrolled as a control in a pregnancy study. Sequenced material: CD4+ T cells from peripheral blood mononuclear cells, taken in the second trimester of pregnancy.

The CDR3 reads CASSEVLRDEAFF. As DNA, the CDR3 is TGTGCCAGCAGTGAAGTTCTGAGGGATGAAGCTTTCTTT. This sequence joins TRBV6-1 and TRBJ1-1; D ambiguous. V was clipped by 1 base and J by 7 bases, with 10 bases between them. CDR3 length: 13 amino acids. The germline gives CDR1 MNHNS, CDR2 SASEGT.